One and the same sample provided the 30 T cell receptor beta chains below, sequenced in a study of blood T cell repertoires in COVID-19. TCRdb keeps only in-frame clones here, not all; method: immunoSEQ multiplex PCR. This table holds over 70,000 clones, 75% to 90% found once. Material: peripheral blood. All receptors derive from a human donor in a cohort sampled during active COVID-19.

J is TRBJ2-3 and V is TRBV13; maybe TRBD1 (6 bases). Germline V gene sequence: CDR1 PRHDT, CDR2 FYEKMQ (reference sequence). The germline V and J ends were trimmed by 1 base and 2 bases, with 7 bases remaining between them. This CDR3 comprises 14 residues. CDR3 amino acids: CASSLEGVTDTQYF. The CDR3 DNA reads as TGTGCCAGCAGCTTAGAGGGGGTCACAGATACGCAGTATTTT.

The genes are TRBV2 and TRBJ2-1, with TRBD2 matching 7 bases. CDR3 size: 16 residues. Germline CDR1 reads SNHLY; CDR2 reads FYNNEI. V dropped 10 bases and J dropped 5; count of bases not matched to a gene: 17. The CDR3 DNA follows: TGTGCCATCCGACCGGGACTAATCCTGACAAACAATGAGCAGTTCTTC. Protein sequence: CAIRPGLILTNNEQFF.

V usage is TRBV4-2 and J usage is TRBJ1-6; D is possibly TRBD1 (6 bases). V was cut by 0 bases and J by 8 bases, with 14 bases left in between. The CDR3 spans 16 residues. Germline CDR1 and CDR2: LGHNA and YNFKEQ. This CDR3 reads CASSQEPAGVDSPLHF. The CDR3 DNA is TGTGCCAGCAGCCAAGAACCGGCAGGGGTAGATTCACCCCTCCACTTT.

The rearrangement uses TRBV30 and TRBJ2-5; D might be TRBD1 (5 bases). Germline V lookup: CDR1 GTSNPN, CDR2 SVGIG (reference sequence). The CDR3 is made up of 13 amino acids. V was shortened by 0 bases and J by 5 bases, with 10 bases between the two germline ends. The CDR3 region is CAWSVSGPETQYF. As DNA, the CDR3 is TGTGCCTGGAGTGTATCAGGGCCGGAGACCCAGTACTTC.

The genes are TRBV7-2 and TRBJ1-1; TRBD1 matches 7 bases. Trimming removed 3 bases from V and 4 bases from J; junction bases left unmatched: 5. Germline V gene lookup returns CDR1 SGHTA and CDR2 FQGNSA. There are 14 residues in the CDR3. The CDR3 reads CASSLGTVITEAFF. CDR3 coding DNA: TGTGCCAGCAGCTTGGGGACAGTGATCACTGAAGCTTTCTTT.

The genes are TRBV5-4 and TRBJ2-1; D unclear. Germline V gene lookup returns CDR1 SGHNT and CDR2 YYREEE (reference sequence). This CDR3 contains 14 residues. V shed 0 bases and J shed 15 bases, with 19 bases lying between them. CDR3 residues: CASSLDGFLGQLFF. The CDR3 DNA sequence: TGTGCCAGCAGCTTGGACGGGTTCCTAGGCCAGTTGTTCTTC.

This CDR3 is CASTLRGRDGYTF. In nucleotides, the CDR3 is TGTGCCAGCACCTTAAGGGGGCGGGATGGCTACACCTTC. The chain employs TRBV28 and TRBJ1-2; 7 bases match TRBD1. Trimming took 7 bases from V and 6 from J; bases not matched to a gene: 8. Germline V gives CDR1 MDHEN, CDR2 SYDVKM. The CDR3 is made up of 13 amino acids.

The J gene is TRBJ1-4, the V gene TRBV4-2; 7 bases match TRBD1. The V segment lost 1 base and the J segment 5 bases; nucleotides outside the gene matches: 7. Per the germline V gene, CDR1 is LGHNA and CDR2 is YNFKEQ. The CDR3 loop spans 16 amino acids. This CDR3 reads CASSQATGQQNEKLFF. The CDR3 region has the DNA TGTGCCAGCAGCCAAGCAACGGGACAGCAGAATGAAAAACTGTTTTTT.

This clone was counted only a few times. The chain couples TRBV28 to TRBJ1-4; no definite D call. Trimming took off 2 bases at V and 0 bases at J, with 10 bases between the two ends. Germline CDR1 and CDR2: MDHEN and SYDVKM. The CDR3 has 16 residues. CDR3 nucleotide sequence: TGTGCCAGCAGTTTACAAACAGTCGCAACTAATGAAAAACTGTTTTTT. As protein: CASSLQTVATNEKLFF. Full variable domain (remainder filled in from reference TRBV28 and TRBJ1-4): DVKVTQSSRYLVKRTGEKVFLECVQDMDHENMFWYRQDPGLGLRLIYFSYDVKMKEKGDIPEGYSVSREKKERFSLILESASTNQTSMYLCASSLQTVATNEKLFFGSGTQLSVL.

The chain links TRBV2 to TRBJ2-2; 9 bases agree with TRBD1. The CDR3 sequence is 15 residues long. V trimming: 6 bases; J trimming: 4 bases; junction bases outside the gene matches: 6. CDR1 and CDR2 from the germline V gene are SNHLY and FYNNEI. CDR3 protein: CASREQGAATGELFF. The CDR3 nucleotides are TGTGCCAGCAGGGAACAGGGGGCTGCCACCGGGGAGCTGTTTTTT.

The CDR3, as DNA: TGTGCCAGCAGCTTAGGTGGGACAGGGGGCCTATACTCCTACGAGCAGTACTTC. Translating gives CASSLGGTGGLYSYEQYF. The chain combines TRBV13 with TRBJ2-7, with 12 positions matching TRBD1. Germline V lookup: CDR1 PRHDT, CDR2 FYEKMQ (reference sequence). V lost 0 bases and J lost 0; bases outside the gene matches: 6. The CDR3 covers 18 residues. Based on the CDR3 plus reference TRBV13 and TRBJ2-7, the full variable domain is AAGVIQSPRHLIKEKRETATLKCYPIPRHDTVYWYQQGPGQDPQFLISFYEKMQSDKGSIPDRFSAQQFSDYHSELNMSSLELGDSALYFCASSLGGTGGLYSYEQYFGPGTRLTVT.

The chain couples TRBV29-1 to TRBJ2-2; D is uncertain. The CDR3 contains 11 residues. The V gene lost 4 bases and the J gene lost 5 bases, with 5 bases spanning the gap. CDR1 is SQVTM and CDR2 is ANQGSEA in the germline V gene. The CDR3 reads CSVVQTGELFF. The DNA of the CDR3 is TGCAGCGTTGTACAGACCGGGGAGCTGTTTTTT.

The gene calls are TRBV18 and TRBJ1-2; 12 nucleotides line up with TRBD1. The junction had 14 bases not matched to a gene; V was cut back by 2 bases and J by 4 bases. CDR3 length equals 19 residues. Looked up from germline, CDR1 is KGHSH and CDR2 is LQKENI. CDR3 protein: CASSPATGTGGPGVYGYTF. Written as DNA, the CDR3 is TGTGCCAGCTCACCAGCTACCGGGACAGGGGGCCCTGGCGTCTATGGCTACACCTTC.

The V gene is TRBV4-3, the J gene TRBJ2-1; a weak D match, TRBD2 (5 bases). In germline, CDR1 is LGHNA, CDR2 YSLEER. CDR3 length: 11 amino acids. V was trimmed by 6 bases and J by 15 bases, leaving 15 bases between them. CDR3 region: CASREPSFRFF. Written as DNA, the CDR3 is TGCGCCAGCAGGGAACCTAGCTTTCGGTTCTTC.

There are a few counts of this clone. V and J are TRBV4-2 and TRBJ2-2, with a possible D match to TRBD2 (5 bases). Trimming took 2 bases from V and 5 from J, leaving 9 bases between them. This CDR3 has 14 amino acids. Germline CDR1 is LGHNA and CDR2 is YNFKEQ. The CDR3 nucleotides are TGTGCCAGCAGCCAACCCGGGGAGACCGGGGAGCTGTTTTTT. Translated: CASSQPGETGELFF.

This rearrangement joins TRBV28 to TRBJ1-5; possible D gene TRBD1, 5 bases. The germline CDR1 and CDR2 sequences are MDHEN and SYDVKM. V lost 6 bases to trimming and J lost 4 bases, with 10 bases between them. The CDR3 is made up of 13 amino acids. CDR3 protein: CASSQGWNQPQHF. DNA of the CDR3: TGTGCCAGCAGCCAGGGATGGAATCAGCCCCAGCATTTT.

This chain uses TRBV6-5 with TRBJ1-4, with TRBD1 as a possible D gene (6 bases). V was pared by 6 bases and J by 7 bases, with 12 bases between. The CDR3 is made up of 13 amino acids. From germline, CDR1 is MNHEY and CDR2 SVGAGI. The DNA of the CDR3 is TGTGCCAGCAGATCACAGGGTGGTGAAAAACTGTTTTTT. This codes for CASRSQGGEKLFF.

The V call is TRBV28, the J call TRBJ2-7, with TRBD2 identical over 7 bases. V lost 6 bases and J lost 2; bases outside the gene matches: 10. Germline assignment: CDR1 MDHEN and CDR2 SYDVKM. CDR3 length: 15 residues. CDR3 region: CASRSIGLDPYEQYF. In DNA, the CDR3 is TGTGCCAGCAGGTCCATAGGACTAGACCCCTACGAGCAGTACTTC.

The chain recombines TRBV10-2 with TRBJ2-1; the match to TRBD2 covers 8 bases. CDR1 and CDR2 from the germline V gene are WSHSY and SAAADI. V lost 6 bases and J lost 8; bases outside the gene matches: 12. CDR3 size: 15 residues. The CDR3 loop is CASRLLADSIDEQFF. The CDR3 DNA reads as TGCGCCAGCAGATTACTAGCGGACAGTATAGATGAGCAGTTCTTC.

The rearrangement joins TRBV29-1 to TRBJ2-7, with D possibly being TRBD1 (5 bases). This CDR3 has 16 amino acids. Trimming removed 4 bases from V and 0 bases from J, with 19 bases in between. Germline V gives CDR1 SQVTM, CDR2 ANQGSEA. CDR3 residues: CSVVIPGRANSYEQYF. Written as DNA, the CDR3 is TGCAGCGTTGTGATCCCGGGCAGGGCGAACTCCTACGAGCAGTACTTC.

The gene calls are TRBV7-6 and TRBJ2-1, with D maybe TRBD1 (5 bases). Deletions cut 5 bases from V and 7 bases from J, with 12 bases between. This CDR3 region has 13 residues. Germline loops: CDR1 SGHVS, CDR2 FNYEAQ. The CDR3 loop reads CASSPRQRNEQFF. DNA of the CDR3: TGTGCCAGCAGCCCACGACAGAGGAATGAGCAGTTCTTC.

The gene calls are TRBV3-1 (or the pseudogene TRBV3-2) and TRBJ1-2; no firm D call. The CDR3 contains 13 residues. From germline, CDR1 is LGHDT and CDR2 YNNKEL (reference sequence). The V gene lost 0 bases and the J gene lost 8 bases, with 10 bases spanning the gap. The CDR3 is CASSQETVKGYTF. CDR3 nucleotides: TGTGCCAGCAGCCAAGAAACGGTGAAGGGCTACACCTTC.

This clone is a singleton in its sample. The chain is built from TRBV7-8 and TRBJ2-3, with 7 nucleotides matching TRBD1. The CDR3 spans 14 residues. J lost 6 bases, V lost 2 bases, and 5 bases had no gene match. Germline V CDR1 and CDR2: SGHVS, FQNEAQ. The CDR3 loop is CASSLRGGSDTQYF. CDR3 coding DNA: TGTGCCAGCAGCTTAAGAGGGGGCAGCGATACGCAGTATTTT. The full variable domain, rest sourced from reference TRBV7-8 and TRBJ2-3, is GAGVSQSPRYKVAKRGQDVALRCDPISGHVSLFWYQQALGQGPEFLTYFQNEAQLDKSGLPSDRFFAERPEGSVSTLKIQRTQQEDSAVYLCASSLRGGSDTQYFGPGTRLTVL.

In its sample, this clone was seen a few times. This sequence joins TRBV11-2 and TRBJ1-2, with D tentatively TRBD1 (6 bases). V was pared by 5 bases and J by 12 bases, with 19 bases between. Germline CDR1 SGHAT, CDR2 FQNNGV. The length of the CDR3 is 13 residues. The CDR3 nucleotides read TGTGCCAGCAGCCTCAGTCAGGGCGCAGGGGACACCTTC. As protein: CASSLSQGAGDTF.

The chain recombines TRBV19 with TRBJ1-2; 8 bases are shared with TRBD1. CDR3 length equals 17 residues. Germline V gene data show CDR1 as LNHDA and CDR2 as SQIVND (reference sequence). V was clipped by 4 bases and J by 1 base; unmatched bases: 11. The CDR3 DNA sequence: TGTGCCAGTAGTACACCGGCAGGGGGCGCGGGTAACTATGGCTACACCTTC. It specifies CASSTPAGGAGNYGYTF.

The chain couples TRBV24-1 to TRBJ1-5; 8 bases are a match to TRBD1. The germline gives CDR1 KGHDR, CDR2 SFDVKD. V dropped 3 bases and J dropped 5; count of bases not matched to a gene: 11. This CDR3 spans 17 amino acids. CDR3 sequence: CATSDPSANRGDQPQHF. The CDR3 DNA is TGTGCCACCAGTGATCCAAGTGCAAACAGGGGGGATCAGCCCCAGCATTTT.

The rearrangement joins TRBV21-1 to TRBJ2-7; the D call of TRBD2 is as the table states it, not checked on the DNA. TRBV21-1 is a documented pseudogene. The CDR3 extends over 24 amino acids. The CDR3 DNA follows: TGTGCCAGCAGCAAAGAGGCTCCGGCGGGTGGTCCTCGGACTAGCGTATTACCATCCTACGAGCAGTACTTC. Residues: CASSKEAPAGGPRTSVLPSYEQYF.

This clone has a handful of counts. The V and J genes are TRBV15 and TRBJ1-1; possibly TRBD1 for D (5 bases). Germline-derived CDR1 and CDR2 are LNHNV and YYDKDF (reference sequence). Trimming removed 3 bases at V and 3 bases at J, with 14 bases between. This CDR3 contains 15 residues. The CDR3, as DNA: TGTGCCACCAGCAGCTCAGGGATGGGTGACACTGAAGCTTTCTTT. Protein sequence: CATSSSGMGDTEAFF.

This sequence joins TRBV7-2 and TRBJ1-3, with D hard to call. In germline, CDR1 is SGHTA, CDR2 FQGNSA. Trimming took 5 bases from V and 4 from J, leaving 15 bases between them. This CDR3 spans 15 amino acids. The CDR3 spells CASSPEISGGNTIYF. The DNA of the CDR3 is TGTGCCAGCAGCCCAGAGATCTCGGGGGGAAACACCATATATTTT.

CDR3 sequence reads: CASSPRDRGKSGNTIYF. The CDR3, as DNA: TGTGCCAGCTCACCACGGGACAGGGGAAAGTCTGGAAACACCATATATTTT. The chain combines TRBV18 with TRBJ1-3, with 10 bases fitting TRBD1. CDR3 length equals 17 residues. From germline, CDR1 is KGHSH and CDR2 LQKENI. With 1 base clipped from V and 1 base from J, the junction kept 4 bases outside the gene matches.